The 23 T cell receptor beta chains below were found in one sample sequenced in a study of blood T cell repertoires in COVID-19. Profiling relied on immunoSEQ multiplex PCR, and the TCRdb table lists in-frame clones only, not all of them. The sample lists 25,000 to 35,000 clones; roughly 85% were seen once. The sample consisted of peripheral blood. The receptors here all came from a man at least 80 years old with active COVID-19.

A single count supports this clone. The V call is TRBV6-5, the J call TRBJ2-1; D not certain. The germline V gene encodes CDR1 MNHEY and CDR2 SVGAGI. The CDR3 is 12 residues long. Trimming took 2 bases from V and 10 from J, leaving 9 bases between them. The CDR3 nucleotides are TGTGCCAGCAGTTACCCCGGGTCGGAGCAGTTCTTC. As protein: CASSYPGSEQFF.

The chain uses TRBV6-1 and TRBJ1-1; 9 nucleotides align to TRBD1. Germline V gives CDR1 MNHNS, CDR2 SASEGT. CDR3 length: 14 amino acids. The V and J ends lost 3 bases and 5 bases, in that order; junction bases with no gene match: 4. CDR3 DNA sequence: TGTGCCAGCAGTGACCGGGACAGGGCTACTGAAGCTTTCTTT. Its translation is CASSDRDRATEAFF.

The CDR3 is CASSSGPDLRGNYGYTF. DNA for the CDR3: TGTGCCAGCAGCTCCGGACCGGACCTAAGGGGAAACTATGGCTACACCTTC. This chain connects TRBV5-6 to TRBJ1-2; maybe TRBD1 (5 bases). The CDR3 has 17 amino acids. CDR1 is SGHDT, CDR2 YYEEEE, per germline. Trimming shortened V by 3 bases and J by 2 bases, and 20 bases separated the two germline ends.

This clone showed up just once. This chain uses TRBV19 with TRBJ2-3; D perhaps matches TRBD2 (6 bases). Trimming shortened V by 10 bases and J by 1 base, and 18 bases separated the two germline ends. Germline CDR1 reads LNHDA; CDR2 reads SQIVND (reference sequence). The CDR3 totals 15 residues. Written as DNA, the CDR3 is TGTGCCACTAAGTTGACGGGGGAGGGCACAGATACGCAGTATTTT. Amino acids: CATKLTGEGTDTQYF.

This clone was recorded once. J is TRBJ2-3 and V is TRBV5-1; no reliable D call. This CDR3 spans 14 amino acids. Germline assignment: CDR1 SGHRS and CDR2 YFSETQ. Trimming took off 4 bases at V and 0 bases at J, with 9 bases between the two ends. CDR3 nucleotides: TGCGCCAGCAGCCGAGACACCAGCACAGATACGCAGTATTTT. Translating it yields CASSRDTSTDTQYF.

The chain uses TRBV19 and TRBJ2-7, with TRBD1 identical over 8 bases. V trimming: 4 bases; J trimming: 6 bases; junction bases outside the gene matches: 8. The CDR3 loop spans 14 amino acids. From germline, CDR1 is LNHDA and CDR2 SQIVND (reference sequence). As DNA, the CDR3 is TGTGCCAGTAGTACCTTGACAGGGGTCGGCGAGCAGTACTTC. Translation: CASSTLTGVGEQYF.

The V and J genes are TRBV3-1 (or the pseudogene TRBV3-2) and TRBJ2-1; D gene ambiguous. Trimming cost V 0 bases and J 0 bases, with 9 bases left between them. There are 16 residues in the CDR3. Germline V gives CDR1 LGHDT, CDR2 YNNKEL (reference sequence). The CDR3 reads CASSQDGSGSYNEQFF. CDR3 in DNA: TGTGCCAGCAGCCAAGATGGGTCGGGCTCCTACAATGAGCAGTTCTTC.

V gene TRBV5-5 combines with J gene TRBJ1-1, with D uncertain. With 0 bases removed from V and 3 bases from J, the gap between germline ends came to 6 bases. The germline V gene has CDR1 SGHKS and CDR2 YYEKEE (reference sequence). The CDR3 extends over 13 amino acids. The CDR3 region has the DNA TGTGCCAGCAGCTTGGACCCGGACACTGAAGCTTTCTTT. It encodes CASSLDPDTEAFF. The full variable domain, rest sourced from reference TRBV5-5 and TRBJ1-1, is DAGVTQSPTHLIKTRGQQVTLRCSPISGHKSVSWYQQVLGQGPQFIFQYYEKEERGRGNFPDRFSARQFPNYSSELNVNALLLGDSALYLCASSLDPDTEAFFGQGTRLTVV.

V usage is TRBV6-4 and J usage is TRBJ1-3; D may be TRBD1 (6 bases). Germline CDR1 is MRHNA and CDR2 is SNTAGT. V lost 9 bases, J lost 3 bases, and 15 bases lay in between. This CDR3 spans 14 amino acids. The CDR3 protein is CASEQGQNGNTIYF. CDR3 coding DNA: TGTGCCAGTGAGCAGGGGCAGAATGGAAACACCATATATTTT.

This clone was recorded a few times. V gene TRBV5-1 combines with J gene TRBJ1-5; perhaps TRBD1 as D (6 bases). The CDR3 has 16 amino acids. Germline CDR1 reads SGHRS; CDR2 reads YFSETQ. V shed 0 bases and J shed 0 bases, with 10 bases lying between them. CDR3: CASSLGDNNSNQPQHF. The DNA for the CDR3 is TGCGCCAGCAGCTTGGGGGACAACAATAGCAATCAGCCCCAGCATTTT.

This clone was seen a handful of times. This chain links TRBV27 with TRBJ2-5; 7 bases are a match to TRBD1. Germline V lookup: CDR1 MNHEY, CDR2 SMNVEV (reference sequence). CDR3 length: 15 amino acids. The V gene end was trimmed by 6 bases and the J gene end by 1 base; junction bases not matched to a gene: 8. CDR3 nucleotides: TGTGCCAGCAGCCAGGGACAGCCCAGCCAAGAGACCCAGTACTTC. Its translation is CASSQGQPSQETQYF.

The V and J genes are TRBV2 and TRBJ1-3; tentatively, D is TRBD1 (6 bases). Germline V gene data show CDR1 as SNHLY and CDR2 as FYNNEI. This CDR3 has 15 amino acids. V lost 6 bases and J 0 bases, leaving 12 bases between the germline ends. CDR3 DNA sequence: TGTGCCAGCAGCTACGGACAGACCTCTGGAAACACCATATATTTT. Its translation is CASSYGQTSGNTIYF.

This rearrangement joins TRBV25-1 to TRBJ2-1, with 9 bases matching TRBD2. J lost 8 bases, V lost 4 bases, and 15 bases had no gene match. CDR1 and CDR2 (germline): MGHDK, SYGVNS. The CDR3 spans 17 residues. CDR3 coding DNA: TGTGCCAGCAGTGCAGCGGGGGGCACCCCCGGGTCTCATGAGCAGTTCTTC. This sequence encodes CASSAAGGTPGSHEQFF. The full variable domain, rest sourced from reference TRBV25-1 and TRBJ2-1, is EADIYQTPRYLVIGTGKKITLECSQTMGHDKMYWYQQDPGMELHLIHYSYGVNSTEKGDLSSESTVSRIRTEHFPLTLESARPSHTSQYLCASSAAGGTPGSHEQFFGPGTRLTVL.

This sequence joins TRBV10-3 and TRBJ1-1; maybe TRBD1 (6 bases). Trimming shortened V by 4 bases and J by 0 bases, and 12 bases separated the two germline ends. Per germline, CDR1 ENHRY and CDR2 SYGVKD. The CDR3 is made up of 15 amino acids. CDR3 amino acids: CAISGQGWVNTEAFF. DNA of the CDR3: TGTGCCATCAGTGGTCAGGGGTGGGTGAACACTGAAGCTTTCTTT.

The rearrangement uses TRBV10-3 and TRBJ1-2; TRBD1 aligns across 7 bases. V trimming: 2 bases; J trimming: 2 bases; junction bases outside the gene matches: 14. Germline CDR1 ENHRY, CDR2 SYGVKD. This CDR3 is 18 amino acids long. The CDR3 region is CAISEPSRGHRGNYGYTF. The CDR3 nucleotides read TGTGCCATCAGTGAGCCGTCTAGGGGCCACAGGGGAAACTATGGCTACACCTTC.

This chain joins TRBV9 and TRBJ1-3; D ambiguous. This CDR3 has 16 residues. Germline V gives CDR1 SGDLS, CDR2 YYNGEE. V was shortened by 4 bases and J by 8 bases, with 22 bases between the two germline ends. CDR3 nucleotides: TGTGCCAGCAGCCCTTCCCCCGCTGCCGAGGTACACACCATATATTTT. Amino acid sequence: CASSPSPAAEVHTIYF.

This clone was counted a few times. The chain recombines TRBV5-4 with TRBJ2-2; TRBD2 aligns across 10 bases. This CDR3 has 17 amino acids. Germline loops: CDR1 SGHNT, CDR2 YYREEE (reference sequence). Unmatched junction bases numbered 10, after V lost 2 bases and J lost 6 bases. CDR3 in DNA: TGTGCCAGCAGCTTTGGAGCGGGGGGGCGTTTTGCCGGGGAGCTGTTTTTT. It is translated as CASSFGAGGRFAGELFF. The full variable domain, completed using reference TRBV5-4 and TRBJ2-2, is ETGVTQSPTHLIKTRGQQVTLRCSSQSGHNTVSWYQQALGQGPQFIFQYYREEENGRGNFPPRFSGLQFPNYSSELNVNALELDDSALYLCASSFGAGGRFAGELFFGEGSRLTVL.

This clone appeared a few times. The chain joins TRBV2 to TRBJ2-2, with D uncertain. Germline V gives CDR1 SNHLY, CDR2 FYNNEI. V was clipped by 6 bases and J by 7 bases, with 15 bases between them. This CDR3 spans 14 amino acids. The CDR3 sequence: CASSLQILGGELFF. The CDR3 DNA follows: TGTGCCAGCAGCCTCCAGATCCTTGGCGGGGAGCTGTTTTTT.

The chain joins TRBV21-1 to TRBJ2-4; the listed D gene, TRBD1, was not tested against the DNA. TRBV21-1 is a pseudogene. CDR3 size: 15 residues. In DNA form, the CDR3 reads TGTGCCAGCATCGGACACAGGGTGTCCAAAAACATTCAGTACTTC. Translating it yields CASIGHRVSKNIQYF.

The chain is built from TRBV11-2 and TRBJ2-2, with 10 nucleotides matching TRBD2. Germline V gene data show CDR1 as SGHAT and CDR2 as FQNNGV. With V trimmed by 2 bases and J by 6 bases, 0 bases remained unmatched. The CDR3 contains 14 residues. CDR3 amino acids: CASSLLAGAGELFF. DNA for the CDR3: TGTGCCAGCAGCTTACTAGCGGGGGCCGGGGAGCTGTTTTTT.

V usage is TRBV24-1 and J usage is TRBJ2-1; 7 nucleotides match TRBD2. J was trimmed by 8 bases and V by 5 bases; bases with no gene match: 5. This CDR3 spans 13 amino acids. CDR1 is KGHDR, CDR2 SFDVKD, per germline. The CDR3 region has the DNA TGTGCCACCAGTGCCCCGGCGGGGGATGAGCAGTTCTTC. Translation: CATSAPAGDEQFF.

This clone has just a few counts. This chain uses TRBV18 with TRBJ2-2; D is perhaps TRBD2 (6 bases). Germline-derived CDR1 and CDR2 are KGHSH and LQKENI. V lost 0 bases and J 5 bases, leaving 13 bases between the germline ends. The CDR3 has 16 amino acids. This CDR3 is CASSPPTGDGTGELFF. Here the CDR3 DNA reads TGTGCCAGCTCACCACCGACGGGGGACGGGACCGGGGAGCTGTTTTTT.

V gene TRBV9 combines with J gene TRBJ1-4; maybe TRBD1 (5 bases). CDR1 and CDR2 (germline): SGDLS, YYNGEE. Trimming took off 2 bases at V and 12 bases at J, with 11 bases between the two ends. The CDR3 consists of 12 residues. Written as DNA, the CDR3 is TGTGCCAGCAGCGTTACAGGAGGGGAACTGTTTTTT. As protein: CASSVTGGELFF.